Following are 14 T cell receptor beta chains from one sample sequenced in a study of shared clonotypes between healthy human individuals. Some clones are missing from TCRdb's copy, which holds only in-frame ones; the method was immunoSEQ multiplex PCR. The table includes under 600,000 clones, about 79% detected once. Sequencing was carried out using PBMCs. The receptor set was obtained from a woman aged 40 to 50 in good health. Some clones in this sample may be carry-over from other donors' samples.

This clone came up a few times. The CDR3 loop reads CASSEILGREFLRGGSSYNEQFF. The CDR3 coding sequence is TGTGCCAGCAGTGAAATATTGGGGAGGGAGTTTTTGAGGGGTGGTAGCTCCTACAATGAGCAGTTCTTC. V gene TRBV2 combines with J gene TRBJ2-1; TRBD2 matches at 7 bases. Germline CDR1 SNHLY, CDR2 FYNNEI. This CDR3 is 23 amino acids long. Trimming removed 2 bases from V and 0 bases from J; junction bases left unmatched: 25.

This clone was seen a single time. This chain connects TRBV21-1 to TRBJ1-1. TRBV21-1 is a pseudogene locus. The length of the CDR3 is 17 residues. In DNA form, the CDR3 reads TGTGCCAGCAGCAAAGTGGCCCGAGGACCGGAGGCGAGTGAAGCTTTCTTT. It yields the protein CASSKVARGPEASEAFF.

The chain recombines TRBV28 with TRBJ2-1, with 7 bases identical to TRBD2. Germline values: CDR1 MDHEN, CDR2 SYDVKM. V lost 6 bases and J lost 6; bases outside the gene matches: 17. The CDR3 sequence is 17 residues long. The DNA of the CDR3 is TGTGCCAGCAGCTCTAAGAGCGGGCTAGCGGTAGTCAATGAGCAGTTCTTC. This translates into CASSSKSGLAVVNEQFF.

The rearrangement joins TRBV15 to TRBJ2-5; tentative D call: TRBD1 (5 bases). The CDR3 is made up of 17 amino acids. Trimming removed 1 base at V and 2 bases at J, with 17 bases between. Germline lookup yields CDR1 LNHNV and CDR2 YYDKDF (reference sequence). CDR3 in amino acids: CATSRASTWTTQETQYF. The CDR3 DNA follows: TGTGCCACCAGCAGAGCCTCAACATGGACAACACAAGAGACCCAGTACTTC.

The CDR3 DNA sequence: TGTGCCAGCACCCGGAACTTCGGACTAGCTCCAGATACGCAGTATTTT. Its translation: CASTRNFGLAPDTQYF. This chain uses TRBV6-6 with TRBJ2-3; the match to TRBD2 covers 8 bases. The J segment lost 4 bases and the V segment lost 7 bases, leaving 13 bases of the junction unmatched. Germline CDR1 MNHNY, CDR2 SVGAGI (reference sequence). CDR3 length: 16 amino acids.

The chain employs TRBV27 and TRBJ2-6; 7 nucleotides align to TRBD1. Germline V gene data show CDR1 as MNHEY and CDR2 as SMNVEV (reference sequence). V shed 6 bases, J shed 0 bases, and the junction held 8 bases outside the gene matches. This CDR3 has 17 amino acids. The CDR3 DNA sequence: TGTGCCAGCAGACGGGACAGACCTATCTCTGGGGCCAACGTCCTGACTTTC. The encoded protein is CASRRDRPISGANVLTF.

The V and J genes are TRBV27 and TRBJ2-1; 14 nucleotides line up with TRBD2. With V trimmed by 9 bases and J by 6 bases, 4 bases remained unmatched. This CDR3 has 14 residues. The germline V gene encodes CDR1 MNHEY and CDR2 SMNVEV (reference sequence). In DNA, the CDR3 is TGTGCCAGTCACGGGACTAGCGGGAGCAATGAGCAGTTCTTC. It yields the protein CASHGTSGSNEQFF.

This chain links TRBV19 with TRBJ2-3, with a possible D match to TRBD1 (6 bases). Germline-derived CDR1 and CDR2 are LNHDA and SQIVND (reference sequence). This CDR3 has 14 amino acids. V lost 8 bases, J lost 1 base, and 13 bases lay in between. CDR3 in amino acids: CASQQGPRTDTQYF. Written as DNA, the CDR3 is TGTGCCAGTCAGCAGGGGCCACGCACAGATACGCAGTATTTT. The entire variable domain, with the rest obtained from reference TRBV19 and TRBJ2-3, is as follows: DGGITQSPKYLFRKEGQNVTLSCEQNLNHDAMYWYRQDPGQGLRLIYYSQIVNDFQKGDIAEGYSVSREKKESFPLTVTSAQKNPTAFYLCASQQGPRTDTQYFGPGTRLTVL.

This clone was counted only a few times. The chain carries TRBV30 and TRBJ2-2; D is unresolved. Trimming took off 0 bases at V and 3 bases at J, with 14 bases between the two ends. Germline V gene lookup returns CDR1 GTSNPN and CDR2 SVGIG (reference sequence). This CDR3 is built from 16 residues. The DNA for the CDR3 is TGTGCCTGGAGTGTACTTGGTGGGTTTCACACCGGGGAGCTGTTTTTT. Encoded protein: CAWSVLGGFHTGELFF.

The chain carries TRBV11-2 and TRBJ2-5, with 10 bases aligning to TRBD2. J lost 5 bases, V lost 3 bases, and 3 bases had no gene match. There are 14 residues in the CDR3. The V gene's germline CDR1 is SGHAT and CDR2 FQNNGV. The CDR3 region has the DNA TGTGCCAGCAGCTTGGCTAGCGGGAGTGAGACCCAGTACTTC. It specifies CASSLASGSETQYF.

This rearrangement joins TRBV10-3 to TRBJ1-1; D ambiguous. The CDR3 runs to 11 residues. V was shortened by 10 bases and J by 3 bases, with 9 bases between the two germline ends. CDR1 and CDR2 (germline): ENHRY, SYGVKD. The chain's CDR3 is CATGRDTEAFF. CDR3 sequence (DNA): TGTGCCACGGGCCGTGACACTGAAGCTTTCTTT.

The chain uses TRBV6-5 and TRBJ1-1; D possibly corresponds to TRBD1 (6 bases). The germline V and J ends were trimmed by 4 bases and 0 bases, with 15 bases remaining between them. The CDR3 is made up of 16 amino acids. Germline V gene sequence: CDR1 MNHEY, CDR2 SVGAGI. CDR3 nucleotide sequence: TGTGCCAGCAGTTCGGACAGACTTGACATGAACACTGAAGCTTTCTTT. Its translation is CASSSDRLDMNTEAFF.

V is TRBV6-5 and J is TRBJ2-7, with a possible D match to TRBD1 (6 bases). Trimming pared 5 bases from V and 2 bases from J, leaving 16 bases between. From germline, CDR1 is MNHEY and CDR2 SVGAGI. The CDR3 is 15 amino acids. The CDR3 region has the DNA TGTGCCAGCAGTACCGACAGGCTTCGGACCTACGAGCAGTACTTC. Its protein product is CASSTDRLRTYEQYF.

This clone showed up just once. The genes are TRBV7-2 and TRBJ2-2, with TRBD2 matching 14 bases. Germline assignment: CDR1 SGHTA and CDR2 FQGNSA. The CDR3 is 17 amino acids. V shed 3 bases, J shed 4 bases, and the junction held 4 bases outside the gene matches. In nucleotides, the CDR3 is TGTGCCAGCAGCTTGGGACTAGCGGGAGCGGGCACCGGGGAGCTGTTTTTT. Amino acids: CASSLGLAGAGTGELFF.